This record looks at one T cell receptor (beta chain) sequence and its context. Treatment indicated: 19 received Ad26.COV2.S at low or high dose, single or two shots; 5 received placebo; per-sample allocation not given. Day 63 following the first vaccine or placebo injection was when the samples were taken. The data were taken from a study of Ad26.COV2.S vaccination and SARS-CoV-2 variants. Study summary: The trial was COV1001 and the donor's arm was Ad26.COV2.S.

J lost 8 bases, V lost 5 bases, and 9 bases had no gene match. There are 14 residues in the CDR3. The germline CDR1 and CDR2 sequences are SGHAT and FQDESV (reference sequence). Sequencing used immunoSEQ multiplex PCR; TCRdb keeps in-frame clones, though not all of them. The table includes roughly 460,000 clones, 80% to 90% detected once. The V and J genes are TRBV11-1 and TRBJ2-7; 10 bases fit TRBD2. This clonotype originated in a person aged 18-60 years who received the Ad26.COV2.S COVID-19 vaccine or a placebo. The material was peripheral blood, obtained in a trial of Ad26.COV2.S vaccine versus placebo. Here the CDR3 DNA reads TGTGCCAGCAGCCGAACTAGCGGGAAACTTAAGCAGTACTTC. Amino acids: CASSRTSGKLKQYF.